Following are 20 T cell receptor beta chains from one sample sequenced in a study of T cells in Graves' hyperthyroidism and ophthalmopathy. The source material, RNA transcripts, was used to amplify TCR beta CDR3 regions. HTBI primers were the set used in a first-round RT-PCR of the TCR CDR3. TCRdb ran MiXCR on the multiplex PCR reads and lists one entry per CDR3 protein. This table holds about half a million distinct CDR3 sequences, about 24% found once. The sample consisted of blood. The receptor set was obtained from a woman aged 25 to 39 with Graves' ophthalmopathy.

The table lists this clonotype with a few counts. The chain carries TRBV3-1 and TRBJ1-6; 7 nucleotides match TRBD1. Trimming at V came to 8 bases and at J to 7 bases, leaving 5 bases not matched to a gene. The CDR3 is 13 amino acids. The germline V gene encodes CDR1 LGHDT and CDR2 YNNKEL (reference sequence). The CDR3 here is CASAKTGNSPLHF. The CDR3 nucleotides read TGTGCCAGCGCGAAGACAGGGAATTCACCCCTCCACTTT.

In this sample, this clonotype turned up many times. This chain uses TRBV19 with TRBJ2-7, with D perhaps given as TRBD1 or TRBD2 (5 bases each). Trimming took 2 bases from V and 0 from J, leaving 11 bases between them. The CDR3 extends over 15 amino acids. Germline assignment: CDR1 LNHDA and CDR2 SQIVND (reference sequence). The CDR3 is CASSILAGSSYEQYF. The CDR3 nucleotides read TGTGCCAGTAGTATATTGGCAGGGAGCTCCTACGAGCAGTACTTC.

This clonotype was observed at least ten times. This chain uses TRBV5-1 with TRBJ1-1, with 7 bases aligning to TRBD1. This CDR3 is 12 amino acids long. Trimming at V came to 4 bases and at J to 9 bases, leaving 6 bases not matched to a gene. Germline V gives CDR1 SGHRS, CDR2 YFSETQ. The CDR3 sequence is CASSDDRAKAFF. The CDR3 region has the DNA TGCGCCAGCAGCGACGACAGGGCTAAAGCTTTCTTT.

A few counts support this clonotype. The gene calls are TRBV6-2 or TRBV6-3 and TRBJ2-7; TRBD2 matches at 13 bases. The J segment lost 3 bases and the V segment lost 0 bases, leaving 11 bases of the junction unmatched. CDR3 length equals 19 residues. Germline CDR1 MNHEY, CDR2 SVGEGT. In nucleotides, the CDR3 is TGTGCCAGCAGTTACTCACCACCGCGTGGGACTAGCGGGAACTACGAGCAGTACTTC. As protein: CASSYSPPRGTSGNYEQYF.

This clonotype was counted ten times or more. The rearrangement uses TRBV19 and TRBJ1-2, with unresolved D. Germline loops: CDR1 LNHDA, CDR2 SQIVND (reference sequence). Trimming took off 3 bases at V and 4 bases at J, with 18 bases between the two ends. The CDR3 has 16 amino acids. In DNA, the CDR3 is TGTGCCAGTAGTATTGAAGGGTTCGGATCAGGCTATGGCTACACCTTC. Residues: CASSIEGFGSGYGYTF.

This clonotype was found many times. Here the CDR3 reads CASSKQGVETQYF. CDR3 DNA: TGTGCCAGCAGCAAACAGGGTGTGGAGACCCAGTACTTC. V and J are TRBV7-2 and TRBJ2-5, with D possibly being TRBD1 (6 bases). CDR3 length: 13 amino acids. The V gene's germline CDR1 is SGHTA and CDR2 FQGNSA. V lost 5 bases and J lost 5, with 12 bases in between.

The J gene is TRBJ2-5, the V gene TRBV28; D might be TRBD1 (5 bases). Trimming took 6 bases from V and 7 from J, leaving 24 bases between them. Per the germline V gene, CDR1 is MDHEN and CDR2 is SYDVKM. The CDR3 is 16 amino acids. CDR3 protein: CASSNPNDRRWGTQYF. The CDR3 DNA follows: TGTGCCAGCAGCAATCCCAACGACAGAAGGTGGGGGACCCAGTACTTC.

This clonotype was counted at least ten times. The chain uses TRBV9 and TRBJ1-5; tentative D call: TRBD1 (5 bases). The V gene lost 2 bases and the J gene lost 0 bases, with 9 bases spanning the gap. CDR1 SGDLS and CDR2 YYNGEE come from the germline V gene. This CDR3 contains 15 residues. For the CDR3, the DNA is TGTGCCAGCAGCGTTGGGCAGGGTAGCAATCAGCCCCAGCATTTT. Its translation is CASSVGQGSNQPQHF. Combining the CDR3 with reference TRBV9 and TRBJ1-5 gives the whole variable domain DSGVTQTPKHLITATGQRVTLRCSPRSGDLSVYWYQQSLDQGLQFLIQYYNGEERAKGNILERFSAQQFPDLHSELNLSSLELGDSALYFCASSVGQGSNQPQHFGDGTRLSIL.

This clonotype was counted ten times or more. The J gene is TRBJ1-5, the V gene TRBV6-5; a possible D gene is TRBD1 (6 bases). The V end lost 0 bases, the J end lost 5 bases, and 17 bases lay between the germline ends. CDR3 length equals 17 residues. Germline CDR1 reads MNHEY; CDR2 reads SVGAGI. As DNA, the CDR3 is TGTGCCAGCAGTTACTCGTTCGAGGGTTCAGGGGATCAGCCCCAGCATTTT. Its protein product is CASSYSFEGSGDQPQHF.

V usage is TRBV28 and J usage is TRBJ2-7; D assignment may be TRBD1 or TRBD2 (5 bases each). Trimming took 5 bases from V and 3 from J, leaving 14 bases between them. The CDR3 runs to 14 residues. CDR1 and CDR2 from the germline V gene are MDHEN and SYDVKM. The CDR3 DNA sequence: TGTGCCAGCAGTAAGCTAGCAGGGTTCTACGAGCAGTACTTC. It translates to CASSKLAGFYEQYF.

The V and J genes are TRBV12-3 or TRBV12-4 and TRBJ2-7; D is possibly TRBD2 (6 bases). The CDR3 sequence is 13 residues long. V lost 7 bases to trimming and J lost 6 bases, with 16 bases between them. The CDR3: CASTSPPGSEQYF. The CDR3 DNA is TGTGCCAGCACCAGCCCCCCCGGGAGCGAGCAGTACTTC.

In this sample, this clonotype turned up a few times. This chain links TRBV6-2 or TRBV6-3 with TRBJ1-2; a weak D match, TRBD1 (5 bases). CDR3 length: 15 amino acids. The V and J ends lost 4 bases and 0 bases respectively, with 12 bases between them. Per the germline V gene, CDR1 is MNHEY and CDR2 is SVGEGT. CDR3 nucleotide sequence: TGTGCCAGCAGTTTATCGGGGACTTCTAACTATGGCTACACCTTC. This gives the protein CASSLSGTSNYGYTF.

Worth noting for this clonotype: One end of the junction is discordant with germline, which a read error may explain. V and J are TRBV7-3 and TRBJ1-1; D uncertain. The CDR3 runs 15 residues. Germline V lookup: CDR1 SGHTA, CDR2 FQGTGA. The CDR3 is CASSLTPSDGKEAFF. CDR3 in DNA: TGTGCCAGCAGCCTAACGCCGAGCGATGGGAAGGAAGCTTTCTTT.

This clonotype was counted ten times or more. The rearrangement uses TRBV27 and TRBJ2-2; 9 bases match TRBD1. CDR1 and CDR2 (germline): MNHEY, SMNVEV (reference sequence). Trimming removed 6 bases from V and 5 bases from J; junction bases left unmatched: 10. This CDR3 comprises 16 residues. CDR3 protein: CASRPQGQGRTGELFF. CDR3 nucleotide sequence: TGTGCCAGCAGGCCTCAGGGACAGGGCCGGACCGGGGAGCTGTTTTTT.

This clonotype was seen at least ten times. The chain combines TRBV4-1 with TRBJ1-3, with 7 bases matching TRBD1. The ends lost 0 bases at V and 2 bases at J; junction bases unmatched: 1. The length of the CDR3 is 15 residues. The germline CDR1 and CDR2 sequences are MGHRA and YSYEKL. In DNA, the CDR3 is TGCGCCAGCAGCCAAGACAGGGGGACTGGAAACACCATATATTTT. Its translation is CASSQDRGTGNTIYF.

This rearrangement joins TRBV3-1 to TRBJ1-1; TRBD1 might be the D (6 bases). Trimming took off 6 bases at V and 1 base at J, with 12 bases between the two ends. The CDR3 consists of 14 residues. The germline CDR1 and CDR2 sequences are LGHDT and YNNKEL (reference sequence). CDR3 amino acids: CASRNGGANTEAFF. The CDR3 region has the DNA TGTGCCAGCAGAAACGGGGGGGCGAACACTGAAGCTTTCTTT.

The table lists this clonotype with many counts. The chain is built from TRBV11-2 and TRBJ2-5; 16 bases are a match to TRBD2. The CDR3 runs to 20 residues. Germline V lookup: CDR1 SGHAT, CDR2 FQNNGV. The ends lost 4 bases at V and 0 bases at J; junction bases unmatched: 11. The CDR3: CASSYTGTSGGAAYQETQYF. In DNA, the CDR3 is TGTGCCAGCAGCTATACCGGGACTAGCGGGGGGGCGGCCTACCAAGAGACCCAGTACTTC.

This clonotype was observed at least ten times. V gene TRBV18 combines with J gene TRBJ2-2, with D tentatively TRBD1 or TRBD2 (6 bases each). The CDR3 loop spans 16 amino acids. V lost 0 bases and J lost 6, with 14 bases in between. CDR1 is KGHSH and CDR2 is LQKENI in the germline V gene. CDR3 sequence: CASSPPNREVAGELFF. In DNA form, the CDR3 reads TGTGCCAGCTCACCACCGAACAGGGAGGTTGCCGGGGAGCTGTTTTTT.

The genes are TRBV5-1 and TRBJ1-2; D is undetermined. Germline V lookup: CDR1 SGHRS, CDR2 YFSETQ. The CDR3 contains 13 residues. Trimming removed 4 bases at V and 3 bases at J, with 10 bases between. The CDR3 here is CASSPVSDYGYTF. The DNA for the CDR3 is TGCGCCAGCAGCCCGGTGTCCGACTATGGCTACACCTTC.

The chain has TRBV9 and TRBJ1-2, with D unclear. The CDR3 is 14 residues long. Germline CDR1 is SGDLS and CDR2 is YYNGEE. Trimming removed 2 bases at V and 8 bases at J, with 16 bases between. The chain's CDR3 is CASSVGRDASGYTF. The CDR3 DNA follows: TGTGCCAGCAGCGTCGGCCGGGATGCGAGCGGCTACACCTTC.